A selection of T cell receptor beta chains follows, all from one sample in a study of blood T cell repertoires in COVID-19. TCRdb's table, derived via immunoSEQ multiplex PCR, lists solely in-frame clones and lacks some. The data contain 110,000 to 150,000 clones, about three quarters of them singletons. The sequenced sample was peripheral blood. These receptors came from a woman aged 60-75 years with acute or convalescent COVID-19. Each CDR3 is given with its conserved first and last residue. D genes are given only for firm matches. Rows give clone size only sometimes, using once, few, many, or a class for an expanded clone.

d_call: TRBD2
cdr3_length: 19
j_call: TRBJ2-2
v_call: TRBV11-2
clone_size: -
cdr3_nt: TGTGCCAGCAGCAAACGGACTAGCGGGAGACTCCTTAACACCGGGGAGCTGTTTTTT
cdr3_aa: CASSKRTSGRLLNTGELFF

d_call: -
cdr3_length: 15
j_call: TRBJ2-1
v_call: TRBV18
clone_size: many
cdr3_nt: TGTGCCAGCTCACGTGGCCAGGCGGGCTACAATGAGCAGTTCTTC
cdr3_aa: CASSRGQAGYNEQFF

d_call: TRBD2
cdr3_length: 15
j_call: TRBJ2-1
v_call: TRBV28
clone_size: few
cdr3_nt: TGTGCCAGCAATCCGGCGACTAGCGGGAGACCCGAGCAGTTCTTC
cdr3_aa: CASNPATSGRPEQFF

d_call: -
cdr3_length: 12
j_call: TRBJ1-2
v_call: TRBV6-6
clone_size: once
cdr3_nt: TGTGCCAGCCTACGAGGCAGCTATGGCTACACCTTC
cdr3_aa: CASLRGSYGYTF

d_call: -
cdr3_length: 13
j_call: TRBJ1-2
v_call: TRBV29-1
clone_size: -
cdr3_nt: TGCAGCGTGTCGGGGGGAGCCAATTATGGCTACACCTTC
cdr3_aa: CSVSGGANYGYTF

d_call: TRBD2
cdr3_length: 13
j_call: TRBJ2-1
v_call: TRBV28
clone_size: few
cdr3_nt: TGTGCCAGCCAGCGGGAGGGCTACAATGAGCAGTTCTTC
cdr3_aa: CASQREGYNEQFF

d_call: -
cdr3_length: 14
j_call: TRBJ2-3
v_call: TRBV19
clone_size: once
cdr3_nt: TGTGCCAGTAGTATAGGGGAGTACACAGATACGCAGTATTTT
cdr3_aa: CASSIGEYTDTQYF

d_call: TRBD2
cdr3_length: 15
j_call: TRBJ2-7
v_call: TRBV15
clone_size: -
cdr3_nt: TGTGCCACCAGCAGAGACGTGGCGGGGGCCTACGAGCAGTACTTC
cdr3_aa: CATSRDVAGAYEQYF

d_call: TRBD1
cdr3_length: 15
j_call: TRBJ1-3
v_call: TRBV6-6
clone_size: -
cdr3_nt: TGTGCCAGCAGCTTTCGACAGGGCTCTGGAAACACCATATATTTT
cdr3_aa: CASSFRQGSGNTIYF

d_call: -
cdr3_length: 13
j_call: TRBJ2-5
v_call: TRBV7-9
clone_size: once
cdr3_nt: TGTGCCAGCGGCGTCTGGGGAGAAGAGACCCAGTACTTC
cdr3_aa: CASGVWGEETQYF

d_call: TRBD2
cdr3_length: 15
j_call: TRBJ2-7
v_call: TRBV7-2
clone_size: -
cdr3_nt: TGTGCCAGCAGCTTAGGGAGACTAGCCAGGGCTGAGCAGTACTTC
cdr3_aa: CASSLGRLARAEQYF

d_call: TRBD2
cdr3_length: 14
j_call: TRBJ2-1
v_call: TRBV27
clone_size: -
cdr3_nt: TGTGCCAGCAGTTTCCCGGGGAGGGGTAATGAGCAGTTCTTC
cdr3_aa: CASSFPGRGNEQFF

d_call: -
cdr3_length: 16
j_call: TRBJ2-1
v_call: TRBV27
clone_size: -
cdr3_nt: TGTGCCAGCAGTCCGGAATCCAGCGGGTACTACAATGAGCAGTTCTTC
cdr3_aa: CASSPESSGYYNEQFF

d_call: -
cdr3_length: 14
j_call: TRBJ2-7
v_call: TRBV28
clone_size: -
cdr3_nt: TGTGCCAGCATATCGGCTAGTAGCTCCTACGAGCAGTACTTC
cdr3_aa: CASISASSSYEQYF

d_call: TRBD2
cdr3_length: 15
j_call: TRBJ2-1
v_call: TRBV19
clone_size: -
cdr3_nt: TGTGCCAGTAGTTTCAGCGGGAGTTCCTACAATGAGCAGTTCTTC
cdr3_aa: CASSFSGSSYNEQFF

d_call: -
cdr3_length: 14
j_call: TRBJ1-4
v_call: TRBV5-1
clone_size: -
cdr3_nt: TGCGCCAGCAGCTTGGGTTGGCCGGGTGAAAAACTGTTTTTT
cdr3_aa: CASSLGWPGEKLFF

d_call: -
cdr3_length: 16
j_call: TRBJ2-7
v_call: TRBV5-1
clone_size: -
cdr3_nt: TGCGCCAGCAGCTTGGCCCCAGGGCCCCCCCAAATGGAGCAGTACTTC
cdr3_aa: CASSLAPGPPQMEQYF

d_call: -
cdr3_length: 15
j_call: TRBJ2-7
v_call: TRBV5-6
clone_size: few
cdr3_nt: TGTGCCAGCAGCTGGCCGGGAGAAGGGTCCTACGAGCAGTACTTC
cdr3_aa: CASSWPGEGSYEQYF

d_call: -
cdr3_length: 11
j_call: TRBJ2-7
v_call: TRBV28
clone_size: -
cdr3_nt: TGTGCCAGCAGTCGCGTCAACGAGCAGTACTTC
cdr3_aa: CASSRVNEQYF

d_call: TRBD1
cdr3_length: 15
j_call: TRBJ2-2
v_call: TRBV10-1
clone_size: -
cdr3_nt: TGCGCCAGCAGTGAGTCTAGGACAGGGTTCCGGGAGCTGTTTTTT
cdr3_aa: CASSESRTGFRELFF

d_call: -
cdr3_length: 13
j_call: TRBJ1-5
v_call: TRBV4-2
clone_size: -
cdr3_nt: TGTGCCAGCTCCCGAGGTGCGGGTCAGCCCCAGCATTTT
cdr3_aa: CASSRGAGQPQHF

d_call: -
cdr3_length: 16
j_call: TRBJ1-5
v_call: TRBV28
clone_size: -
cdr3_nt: TGTGCCAGCAGTTTAACGAAGGGGTACGGCAATCAGCCCCAGCATTTT
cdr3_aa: CASSLTKGYGNQPQHF

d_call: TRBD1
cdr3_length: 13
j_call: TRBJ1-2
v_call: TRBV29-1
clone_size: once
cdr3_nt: TGCAGCGTAGCGGACAGGGTGGTCTATGGCTACACCTTC
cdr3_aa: CSVADRVVYGYTF

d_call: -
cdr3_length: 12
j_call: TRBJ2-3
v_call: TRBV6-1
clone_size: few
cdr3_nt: TGTGCCAGCAGTGAAGGTCAGTTTACGCAGTATTTT
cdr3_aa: CASSEGQFTQYF

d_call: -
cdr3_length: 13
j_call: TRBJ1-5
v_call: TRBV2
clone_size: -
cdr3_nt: TGTGCCACGGCGGGAGGGAGCAATCAGCCCCAGCATTTT
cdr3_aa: CATAGGSNQPQHF

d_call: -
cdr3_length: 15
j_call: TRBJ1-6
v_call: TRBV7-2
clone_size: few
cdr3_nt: TGTGCCAGCAGCTTAGACAAGCGAGCTAATTCACCCCTCCACTTT
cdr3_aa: CASSLDKRANSPLHF

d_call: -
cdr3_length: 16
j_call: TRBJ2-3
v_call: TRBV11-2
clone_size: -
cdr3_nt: TGTGCCAGCAGCTTAGTTTGGTCAGGCGGCACAGATACGCAGTATTTT
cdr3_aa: CASSLVWSGGTDTQYF